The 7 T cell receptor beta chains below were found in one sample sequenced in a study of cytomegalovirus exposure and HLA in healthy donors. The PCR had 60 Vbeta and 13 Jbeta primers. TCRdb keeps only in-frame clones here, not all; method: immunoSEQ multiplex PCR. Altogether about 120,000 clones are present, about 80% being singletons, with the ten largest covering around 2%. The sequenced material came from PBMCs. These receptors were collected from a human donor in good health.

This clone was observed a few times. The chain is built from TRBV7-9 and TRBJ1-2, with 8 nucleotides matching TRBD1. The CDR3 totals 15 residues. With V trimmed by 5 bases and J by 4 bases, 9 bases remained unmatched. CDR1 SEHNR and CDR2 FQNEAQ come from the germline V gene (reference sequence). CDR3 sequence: CASSPLGQAFYGYTF. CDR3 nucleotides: TGTGCCAGCAGCCCGCTGGGACAGGCCTTCTATGGCTACACCTTC.

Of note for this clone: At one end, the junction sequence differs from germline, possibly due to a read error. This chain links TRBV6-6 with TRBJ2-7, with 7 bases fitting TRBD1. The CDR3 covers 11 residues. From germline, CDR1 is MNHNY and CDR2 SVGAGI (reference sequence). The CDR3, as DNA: TGTGCCAGCCGCCGGGACAGACGTTTGTATTTC. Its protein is CASRRDRRLYF.

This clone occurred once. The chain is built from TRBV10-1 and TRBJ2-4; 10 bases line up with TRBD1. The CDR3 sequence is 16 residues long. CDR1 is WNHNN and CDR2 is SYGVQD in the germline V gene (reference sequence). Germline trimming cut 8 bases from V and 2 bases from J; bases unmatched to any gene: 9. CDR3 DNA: TGCGCCAGCTCTATGGGACAGGGGCGCACCAAAAACATTCAGTACTTC. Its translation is CASSMGQGRTKNIQYF.

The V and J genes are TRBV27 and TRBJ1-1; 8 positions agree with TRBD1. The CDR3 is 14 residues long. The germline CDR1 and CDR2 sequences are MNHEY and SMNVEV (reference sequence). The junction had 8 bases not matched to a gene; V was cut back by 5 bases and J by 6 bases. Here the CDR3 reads CASSLRGQMSEAFF. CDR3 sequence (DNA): TGTGCCAGCAGTCTCAGGGGGCAGATGTCTGAAGCTTTCTTT.

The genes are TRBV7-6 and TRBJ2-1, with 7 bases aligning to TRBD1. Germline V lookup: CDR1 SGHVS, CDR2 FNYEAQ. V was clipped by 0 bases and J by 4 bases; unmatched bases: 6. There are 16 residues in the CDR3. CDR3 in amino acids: CASSLAVGGRYNEQFF. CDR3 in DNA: TGTGCCAGCAGCTTAGCTGTAGGGGGCCGGTACAATGAGCAGTTCTTC.

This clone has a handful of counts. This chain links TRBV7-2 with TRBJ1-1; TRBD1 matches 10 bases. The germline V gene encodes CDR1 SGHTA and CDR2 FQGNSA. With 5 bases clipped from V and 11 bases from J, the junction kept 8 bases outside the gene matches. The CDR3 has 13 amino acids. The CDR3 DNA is TGTGCCAGCAGCCCCGGGGACAGGGGAGAGGCTTTCTTT. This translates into CASSPGDRGEAFF. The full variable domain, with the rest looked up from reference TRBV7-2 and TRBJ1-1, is GAGVSQSPSNKVTEKGKDVELRCDPISGHTALYWYRQSLGQGLEFLIYFQGNSAPDKSGLPSDRFSAERTGGSVSTLTIQRTQQEDSAVYLCASSPGDRGEAFFGQGTRLTVV.

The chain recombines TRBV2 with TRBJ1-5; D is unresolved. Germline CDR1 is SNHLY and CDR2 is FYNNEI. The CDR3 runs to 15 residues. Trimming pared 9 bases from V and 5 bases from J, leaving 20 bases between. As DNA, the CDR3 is TGTGCCAGTGAGGTCAGTTTAACCACCTATCAGCCCCAGCATTTT. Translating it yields CASEVSLTTYQPQHF.